This T cell receptor (beta chain) was sequenced during a study of blood T cell repertoires in COVID-19. Produced via immunoSEQ multiplex PCR; TCRdb's table is partial and in-frame only. The sample yields some 180,000 clones, less than 85% seen once. Sequenced input: peripheral blood. This TCR was sampled from a human donor in a cohort sampled during active COVID-19.

The CDR3 protein is CATAAGGTEAFF. CDR3 bases: TGTGCCACTGCCGCAGGGGGCACTGAAGCTTTCTTT. J is TRBJ1-1 and V is TRBV25-1, with 7 positions matching TRBD1. V lost 10 bases to trimming and J lost 4 bases; unmatched junction nucleotides: 6. The CDR3 consists of 12 residues. The germline V gene has CDR1 MGHDK and CDR2 SYGVNS.